The 6 T cell receptor beta chains below all came from one sample that was sequenced in a study of healthy donors' naive CD4 and CD8 T cells. A linear amplification protocol produced the TCR libraries from around 500 ng of total RNA. TCRdb redid the calling of the reads with MiXCR, one entry per CDR3 protein. Of about 200,000 distinct CDR3 sequences in the sample, 65% to 75% were seen once. Sequencing input: naive CD4+ and CD8+ T cells sorted from blood, pooled from several donors. The receptors originated from a pool of human donors in good health; the sample pools cells from several healthy donors.

This chain uses TRBV4-3 with TRBJ2-5; TRBD2 aligns across 9 bases. CDR3 length: 17 amino acids. The ends lost 2 bases at V and 9 bases at J; junction bases unmatched: 16. Germline CDR1 reads LGHNA; CDR2 reads YSLEER. The CDR3 spells CASSQTGLLAGSAAQYF. CDR3 DNA sequence: TGCGCCAGCAGCCAAACTGGGCTCCTAGCGGGGTCAGCGGCCCAGTACTTC.

This rearrangement joins TRBV5-1 to TRBJ1-1; perhaps TRBD1 as D (5 bases). Germline CDR1 and CDR2: SGHRS and YFSETQ. The length of the CDR3 is 11 residues. Trimming took 0 bases from V and 8 from J, leaving 5 bases between them. CDR3 bases: TGCGCCAGCAGCTTGGGACAGGAAGCTTTCTTT. As protein: CASSLGQEAFF.

The chain uses TRBV29-1 and TRBJ1-2, with D tentatively TRBD1 (6 bases). The germline V gene has CDR1 SQVTM and CDR2 ANQGSEA. This CDR3 has 12 residues. V shed 4 bases and J shed 4 bases, with 10 bases lying between them. This CDR3 is CSVGQEGYGYTF. In nucleotides, the CDR3 is TGCAGCGTTGGACAGGAGGGCTATGGCTACACCTTC.

This clonotype was seen only once. The V and J genes are TRBV27 and TRBJ2-5; D is ambiguous. Germline-derived CDR1 and CDR2 are MNHEY and SMNVEV (reference sequence). This CDR3 comprises 14 residues. Between the trimmed V and J ends, which lost 2 bases and 5 bases, there was a span of 12 bases. The CDR3 nucleotides read TGTGCCAGCAGTTTAGGCATCCCCTGGGAGACCCAGTACTTC. Protein: CASSLGIPWETQYF.

J is TRBJ2-1 and V is TRBV29-1; unclear D gene. The CDR3 length is 13 residues. Trimming cost V 7 bases and J 5 bases, with 15 bases left between them. Germline V gene data show CDR1 as SQVTM and CDR2 as ANQGSEA. The CDR3 region has the DNA TGCAGCGCAGCAGGTGGGCAGGACAATGAGCAGTTCTTC. Translated: CSAAGGQDNEQFF.

V and J are TRBV12-5 and TRBJ1-5, with D maybe TRBD1 (6 bases). Looked up from germline, CDR1 is LGHNT and CDR2 is FRNRAP. V was pared by 7 bases and J by 4 bases, with 14 bases between. The CDR3 sequence is 14 residues long. The CDR3 coding sequence is TGTGCTAGTGCCCAGACAGGACCAAATCAGCCCCAGCATTTT. Amino acid sequence: CASAQTGPNQPQHF.